Listed here are 28 T cell receptor beta chains from one sample, sequenced in a study of blood T cells in healthy people across ages. It was with a sample-barcoded 5' primer and a J-beta primer mix that a second PCR of about 7 to 12 cycles was run. TCRdb reprocessed the 5' RACE reads via MiXCR and lists one record per CDR3 protein. The table has around 750,000 distinct CDR3 sequences, about 55% seen once. The sequenced sample consisted of blood. The origin of the receptors is a man aged 80 or over in good health.

There are a few counts of this clonotype. The rearrangement uses TRBV7-2 and TRBJ2-7, with D uncertain. The V gene lost 2 bases and the J gene lost 3 bases, with 8 bases spanning the gap. The germline V gene has CDR1 SGHTA and CDR2 FQGNSA. The CDR3 extends over 13 amino acids. The CDR3 reads CASSLTPLYEQYF. CDR3 DNA sequence: TGTGCCAGCAGCTTAACGCCCCTCTACGAGCAGTACTTC.

The table lists this clonotype with a few counts. The V call is TRBV25-1, the J call TRBJ2-7; D gene ambiguous. Trimming took off 3 bases at V and 0 bases at J, with 15 bases between the two ends. Germline V gives CDR1 MGHDK, CDR2 SYGVNS. CDR3 length equals 16 residues. CDR3 amino acids: CASSDRTNHYSYEQYF. The CDR3 nucleotides are TGTGCCAGCAGTGACAGAACCAACCATTACTCCTACGAGCAGTACTTC.

This clonotype was picked up a small number of times. The chain is built from TRBV5-1 and TRBJ2-7; no firm D call. The germline CDR1 and CDR2 sequences are SGHRS and YFSETQ. V gave up 1 base and J gave up 2 bases, with 7 bases separating them. This CDR3 spans 13 amino acids. CDR3 nucleotide sequence: TGCGCCAGCAGCTTGAACTCTGCCTACGAGCAGTACTTC. This sequence encodes CASSLNSAYEQYF.

The V call is TRBV6-5, the J call TRBJ1-2; unclear D gene. The V gene lost 0 bases and the J gene lost 7 bases, with 24 bases spanning the gap. This CDR3 is built from 18 residues. Germline CDR1 reads MNHEY; CDR2 reads SVGAGI. The CDR3 sequence is CASSYSSLGLTPRSGYTF. CDR3 in DNA: TGTGCCAGCAGTTACTCGAGTCTGGGCCTTACACCACGGTCTGGCTACACCTTC.

V gene TRBV6-6 combines with J gene TRBJ2-1, with TRBD2 matching over 9 bases. Germline CDR1 is MNHNY and CDR2 is SVGAGI (reference sequence). V trimming: 2 bases; J trimming: 4 bases; junction bases outside the gene matches: 3. This CDR3 has 15 residues. CDR3 region: CASSYTSGYYNEQFF. Written as DNA, the CDR3 is TGTGCCAGCAGTTACACTAGCGGGTATTACAATGAGCAGTTCTTC.

V usage is TRBV20-1 and J usage is TRBJ2-7; 9 bases are shared with TRBD1. The CDR3 loop spans 15 amino acids. The germline CDR1 and CDR2 sequences are DFQATT and SNEGSKA (reference sequence). V lost 3 bases, J lost 0 bases, and 6 bases stayed unmatched. CDR3 amino acids: CSASGNRGLSYEQYF. In DNA, the CDR3 is TGCAGTGCTAGTGGGAACAGGGGGCTCTCCTACGAGCAGTACTTC.

The chain has TRBV2 and TRBJ2-6; 7 bases are a match to TRBD1. V lost 8 bases to trimming and J lost 0 bases; unmatched junction nucleotides: 4. This CDR3 region has 15 residues. Germline CDR1 reads SNHLY; CDR2 reads FYNNEI. CDR3 nucleotide sequence: TGTGCCAGCGGGGGACAGAGCTCTGGGGCCAACGTCCTGACTTTC. Translation: CASGGQSSGANVLTF.

This clonotype has only a few counts. The chain carries TRBV4-1 and TRBJ2-1; the match to TRBD2 covers 7 bases. Per germline, CDR1 MGHRA and CDR2 YSYEKL. The V gene end was trimmed by 1 base and the J gene end by 1 base; junction bases not matched to a gene: 7. CDR3 size: 17 residues. In DNA form, the CDR3 reads TGCGCCAGCAGCCAAGCAGGCGGGAGTACATCCTACAATGAGCAGTTCTTC. Its protein is CASSQAGGSTSYNEQFF.

This clonotype appeared a few times. The V and J genes are TRBV28 and TRBJ2-7, with D uncertain. The CDR3 contains 13 residues. Trimming took 6 bases from V and 2 from J, leaving 11 bases between them. Germline CDR1 is MDHEN and CDR2 is SYDVKM. The CDR3 nucleotides are TGTGCCAGCAGCCTGGTTGAAGCCTACGAGCAGTACTTC. This encodes CASSLVEAYEQYF.

V gene TRBV28 combines with J gene TRBJ2-7; TRBD2 matches 7 bases. Unmatched junction bases numbered 8, after V lost 5 bases and J lost 1 base. This CDR3 has 15 amino acids. Germline V gene lookup returns CDR1 MDHEN and CDR2 SYDVKM. Here the CDR3 reads CASSPGGLNSYEQYF. The CDR3 DNA follows: TGTGCCAGCAGTCCGGGGGGACTTAATTCCTACGAGCAGTACTTC.

With respect to this clonotype: Mismatch with germline at one junction end may stem from a read error. The chain recombines TRBV18 with TRBJ2-6; perhaps TRBD1 as D (5 bases). Germline CDR1 and CDR2: KGHSH and LQKENI. The CDR3 sequence is 15 residues long. The CDR3 coding sequence is TGTGCCGGCTCACCAAGGGGAACCGGGGCCAACGTCCTGACTTTC. Translated: CAGSPRGTGANVLTF.

This clonotype was counted at least ten times. The rearrangement uses TRBV27 and TRBJ2-7; D is ambiguous. The V gene lost 2 bases and the J gene lost 3 bases, with 8 bases spanning the gap. The CDR3 is 13 residues long. Per the germline V gene, CDR1 is MNHEY and CDR2 is SMNVEV (reference sequence). The CDR3 here is CASSLAGVYEQYF. DNA for the CDR3: TGTGCCAGCAGTTTAGCTGGGGTCTACGAGCAGTACTTC.

The chain carries TRBV12-5 and TRBJ2-7, with 14 bases lining up with TRBD2. Germline-derived CDR1 and CDR2 are LGHNT and FRNRAP. The CDR3 contains 16 residues. V shed 0 bases and J 5 bases; nucleotides not matched to a gene: 3. The CDR3 DNA is TGTGCTAGTGGTTTGGTGGGACTAGCGGGAGTCCACGAGCAGTACTTC. Translating gives CASGLVGLAGVHEQYF.

The chain uses TRBV27 and TRBJ2-7; TRBD2 might be the D (6 bases). TRBJ2-5 explains the end of the DNA better; the J call may be wrong. The CDR3 spans 13 residues. Germline-derived CDR1 and CDR2 are MNHEY and SMNVEV (reference sequence). The CDR3 sequence: CASRPGVRETQYF. The CDR3 DNA follows: TGTGCCAGCAGACCGGGGGTTAGAGAGACCCAGTACTTC.

The chain uses TRBV6-4 and TRBJ2-3; 8 nucleotides agree with TRBD2. After removal of 0 bases from V and 4 bases from J, the junction contained 3 bases not matched to a gene. CDR1 and CDR2 (germline): MRHNA, SNTAGT. CDR3 size: 15 residues. DNA of the CDR3: TGTGCCAGCAGTGACTCGGCGGGAGGCCCAGATACGCAGTATTTT. It is translated as CASSDSAGGPDTQYF.

Worth noting for this clonotype: The junction differs from germline at one of its ends, possibly a read error. The rearrangement joins TRBV20-1 to TRBJ2-6, with D perhaps TRBD1 or TRBD2 (7 bases each). The CDR3 loop spans 15 amino acids. CDR1 is DFQATT, CDR2 SNEGSKA, per germline (reference sequence). The CDR3 DNA reads as TGCAGTGCTAGTCCCAGGCAGGGGGGGGCCAACGCCCTGACTTTC. Encoded protein: CSASPRQGGANALTF.

A few counts support this clonotype. V is TRBV3-1 and J is TRBJ1-2, with TRBD1 matching over 8 bases. Germline V gene data show CDR1 as LGHDT and CDR2 as YNNKEL (reference sequence). With V trimmed by 0 bases and J by 5 bases, 2 bases remained unmatched. The CDR3 extends over 14 amino acids. Here the CDR3 DNA reads TGTGCCAGCAGCCAAGATACAGGGGGATATGGCTACACCTTC. Translated: CASSQDTGGYGYTF. The whole variable domain, remainder taken from reference TRBV3-1 and TRBJ1-2, is DTAVSQTPKYLVTQMGNDKSIKCEQNLGHDTMYWYKQDSKKFLKIMFSYNNKELIINETVPNRFSPKSPDKAHLNLHINSLELGDSAVYFCASSQDTGGYGYTFGSGTRLTVV.

The chain uses TRBV27 and TRBJ2-1, with 8 bases identical to TRBD1. The CDR3 has 17 amino acids. With 4 bases clipped from V and 3 bases from J, the junction kept 11 bases outside the gene matches. Germline V gives CDR1 MNHEY, CDR2 SMNVEV (reference sequence). The CDR3 coding sequence is TGTGCCAGCAGTTCACCCCGACAGGGGAGATTCTACAATGAGCAGTTCTTC. Protein product: CASSSPRQGRFYNEQFF.

This clonotype turned up a few times. V is TRBV6-6 and J is TRBJ1-2; tentatively, D is TRBD1 (5 bases). Germline V gene lookup returns CDR1 MNHNY and CDR2 SVGAGI (reference sequence). Trimming cost V 6 bases and J 2 bases, with 10 bases left between them. The CDR3 is made up of 13 amino acids. The chain's CDR3 is CASSMTVNYGYTF. DNA for the CDR3: TGTGCCAGCAGCATGACAGTCAACTATGGCTACACCTTC.

The chain employs TRBV2 and TRBJ2-3, with D unresolved. Trimming left V 3 bases short and J 14 bases short, with 27 bases between. Germline V lookup: CDR1 SNHLY, CDR2 FYNNEI. This CDR3 comprises 16 residues. The CDR3 loop is CASSDPRDAGRRDAYF. The CDR3 DNA follows: TGTGCCAGCAGTGACCCCCGTGACGCCGGTAGGAGAGACGCGTATTTT. Supplemented by reference TRBV2 and TRBJ2-3, the full variable domain reads EPEVTQTPSHQVTQMGQEVILRCVPISNHLYFYWYRQILGQKVEFLVSFYNNEISEKSEIFDDQFSVERPDGSNFTLKIRSTKLEDSAMYFCASSDPRDAGRRDAYFGPGTRLTVL.

On this clonotype: Germline and junction disagree at one end, which may indicate a read error. The gene calls are TRBV18 and TRBJ2-1, with D maybe TRBD2 (5 bases). The CDR3 is made up of 12 amino acids. The germline CDR1 and CDR2 sequences are KGHSH and LQKENI. Written as DNA, the CDR3 is TGTGCCAGCTCACCTGGACTCAATAAGCAGTTCTTC. Translation: CASSPGLNKQFF.

The chain has TRBV12-3 or TRBV12-4 and TRBJ2-1, with 16 bases that match TRBD2. J was trimmed by 0 bases and V by 5 bases; bases with no gene match: 7. This CDR3 is built from 19 residues. The CDR3 DNA is TGTGCCAGCAGTCCTAAGGGACTAGCGGGAGGGCCCTCCTACAATGAGCAGTTCTTC. It codes for CASSPKGLAGGPSYNEQFF.

This sequence joins TRBV15 and TRBJ2-3, with 7 bases aligning to TRBD2. CDR1 is LNHNV and CDR2 is YYDKDF in the germline V gene (reference sequence). After removal of 5 bases from V and 2 bases from J, the junction contained 10 bases not matched to a gene. The CDR3 has 16 amino acids. CDR3 DNA: TGTGCCACCAGCCGAACCGGGACTACCTACACAGATACGCAGTATTTT. Amino acid sequence: CATSRTGTTYTDTQYF.

On this clonotype: This is likely a read error, given that the CDR3 carries no conserved phenylalanine or tryptophan at its end. The chain couples TRBV6-5 to TRBJ2-5; 8 bases fit TRBD2. V shed 4 bases and J 5 bases; nucleotides not matched to a gene: 12. The CDR3 covers 16 residues. CDR1 and CDR2 (germline): MNHEY, SVGAGI. This CDR3 is CASSSHKAGAWETQYS. The CDR3 DNA reads TGTGCCAGCAGTTCCCACAAAGCGGGAGCGTGGGAGACCCAGTACTCC.

On this clonotype itself: The junction differs from germline at one of its ends, possibly a read error. This chain uses TRBV24-1 with TRBJ2-5, with 15 positions matching TRBD2. Germline lookup yields CDR1 KGHDR and CDR2 SFDVKD. This CDR3 has 17 amino acids. This chain's CDR3 is CATSNRTSGRAGEAQYF. For the CDR3, the DNA is TGTGCCACCAGCAACCGGACTAGCGGGAGGGCCGGAGAGGCCCAGTACTTC.

V is TRBV28 and J is TRBJ2-5; a possible D gene is TRBD2 (5 bases). The CDR3 runs 14 residues. The germline V gene encodes CDR1 MDHEN and CDR2 SYDVKM. The germline V and J ends were trimmed by 5 bases and 2 bases, with 12 bases remaining between them. The CDR3 region has the DNA TGTGCCAGCAGTCCCCCCGGGAAGCAAGAGACCCAGTACTTC. Encoded protein: CASSPPGKQETQYF.

The rearrangement uses TRBV11-2 and TRBJ2-7, with 8 bases aligning to TRBD1. This CDR3 region has 15 residues. Germline V gives CDR1 SGHAT, CDR2 FQNNGV. With V trimmed by 5 bases and J by 6 bases, 12 bases remained unmatched. CDR3 region: CASSQDRASGAEQYF. The CDR3 bases are TGTGCCAGCAGCCAGGACAGGGCAAGCGGAGCCGAGCAGTACTTC.

This chain uses TRBV7-2 with TRBJ2-1, with 10 bases that match TRBD2. The CDR3 has 14 residues. Per the germline V gene, CDR1 is SGHTA and CDR2 is FQGNSA. The junction had 4 bases not matched to a gene; V was cut back by 2 bases and J by 9 bases. In DNA, the CDR3 is TGTGCCAGCAGCTTAAGCGGGGGGGCTGGTGAGCAGTTCTTC. Translation gives CASSLSGGAGEQFF.